The clone carrying this T cell receptor (beta chain) was recorded many times. At both of two time points, approximately 6.4 milliliters of peripheral blood were drawn. The CDR3 runs to 15 residues. Trimming removed 3 bases from V and 8 bases from J, with 19 bases in between. This specimen comes from a study of prognosis after radiotherapy for stage I lung cancer. About the research overall: All of the enrolled patients had stage I non-small cell lung cancer, and they joined between early 2018 and January 2019.

It was by two-round multiplex PCR that TCR beta CDR3 was amplified from genomic DNA. Amplification in first-round PCR relied on primers specific to each TRBV and TRBJ gene. MiXCR, run by TCRdb on the multiplex PCR reads, gives a single entry per CDR3 protein. The sample lists around 30,000 distinct CDR3 sequences, around a third occurring once. The sequencing here drew on PBMCs, taken before or after stereotactic body radiation therapy (not recorded which). V usage is TRBV12-3 or TRBV12-4 and J usage is TRBJ1-2; D gene uncertain. This TCR was sampled from a donor at least 50 years old with non-small cell lung cancer. For the CDR3, the DNA is TGTGCCAGCAGTTTGAGGGTCTTGGCGCTTGGAGGCTACACCTTC. Amino acid sequence: CASSLRVLALGGYTF.